The 3 T cell receptor beta chains given below trace back to one sample, sequenced in a study of blood T cell repertoires in COVID-19. Assay: immunoSEQ multiplex PCR; the TCRdb copy retains only in-frame clones and omits some. The sample has about 160,000 clones; roughly 84% are singletons. Sequencing was performed on peripheral blood. The receptors shown here come from a man between 70 and 80 years old with acute or convalescent COVID-19.

The chain carries TRBV29-1 and TRBJ2-2; the D gene is possibly TRBD1 (5 bases). The CDR3 has 13 residues. V lost 6 bases and J 1 base, leaving 9 bases between the germline ends. The germline V gene encodes CDR1 SQVTM and CDR2 ANQGSEA. The CDR3 here is CSVDGQNTGELFF. The CDR3 nucleotides read TGCAGCGTAGACGGACAGAACACCGGGGAGCTGTTTTTT.

The rearrangement joins TRBV2 to TRBJ1-1; 8 bases fit TRBD1. Losses at the gene ends were 6 bases for V and 3 bases for J; bases not matched to a gene: 6. The germline V gene encodes CDR1 SNHLY and CDR2 FYNNEI. The CDR3 is 14 amino acids. CDR3 nucleotides: TGTGCCAGCAGGGCAGTACAGGGGGACACTGAAGCTTTCTTT. Translated, it gives CASRAVQGDTEAFF.

The V gene is TRBV23-1, the J gene TRBJ1-4; no clear D gene. TRBV23-1 is an ORF; its function is uncertain. V lost 4 bases to trimming and J lost 7 bases, with 4 bases between them. The CDR3 totals 11 residues. CDR3 residues: CASSPGEKLFF. Here the CDR3 DNA reads TGCGCCAGCAGTCCCGGTGAAAAACTGTTTTTT.